Following are 31 T cell receptor beta chains from one sample sequenced in a study of breast tumors, draining lymph nodes, adjacent tissues. Axillary draining lymph nodes of breast cancer patients supplied the node samples. MiXCR, applied by TCRdb to the multiplex PCR reads, yields one record per CDR3 protein. The sample comprises about 220,000 distinct CDR3 sequences, less than 40% of which are singletons, and approximately 3.3% rests with the top ten. Input material: axillary lymph node tissue. Every receptor here comes from a female donor with breast cancer. Some clones in this sample may be carry-over from other donors' samples.

The chain recombines TRBV5-4 with TRBJ2-3; 7 bases agree with TRBD2. The J segment lost 4 bases and the V segment lost 4 bases, leaving 3 bases of the junction unmatched. Germline CDR1 SGHNT, CDR2 YYREEE (reference sequence). The CDR3 sequence is 13 residues long. The CDR3 reads CASSITSADTQYF. As DNA, the CDR3 is TGTGCCAGCAGCATAACTAGCGCAGATACGCAGTATTTT.

In its sample, this clonotype was seen many times. V gene TRBV7-2 combines with J gene TRBJ2-5; tentatively, D is TRBD2 (6 bases). The ends were cut back, 5 bases at V and 5 bases at J, with 9 bases in the middle. The CDR3 runs to 12 residues. Germline-derived CDR1 and CDR2 are SGHTA and FQGNSA. As DNA, the CDR3 is TGTGCCAGCAGCCAGCTAGCGGAGACCCAGTACTTC. Encoded protein: CASSQLAETQYF.

This clonotype was recorded at least ten times. The gene calls are TRBV20-1 and TRBJ2-3; weak D call: TRBD1 (5 bases). There are 16 residues in the CDR3. Trimming took 2 bases from V and 1 from J, leaving 16 bases between them. Germline V gene data show CDR1 as DFQATT and CDR2 as SNEGSKA (reference sequence). The CDR3 protein is CSARSSAGIGTDTQYF. CDR3 coding DNA: TGCAGTGCTAGAAGTTCGGCAGGGATAGGCACAGATACGCAGTATTTT.

This clonotype has ten or more counts. This chain links TRBV6-6 with TRBJ1-6; a possible D gene is TRBD1 (5 bases). The CDR3 consists of 15 residues. Germline V gene lookup returns CDR1 MNHNY and CDR2 SVGAGI (reference sequence). V lost 5 bases, J lost 11 bases, and 19 bases lay in between. The CDR3 DNA reads TGTGCCAGCAGTGTCACCGAGGGGACGATGGCACCCCTCCACTTT. Its translation is CASSVTEGTMAPLHF.

This chain joins TRBV27 and TRBJ1-6; TRBD1 matches at 7 bases. The CDR3 extends over 13 amino acids. V lost 6 bases, J lost 7 bases, and 3 bases stayed unmatched. Looked up from germline, CDR1 is MNHEY and CDR2 is SMNVEV (reference sequence). The DNA for the CDR3 is TGTGCCAGCAGGGGACAGCCCAATTCACCCCTCCACTTT. Translation gives CASRGQPNSPLHF.

On this clonotype: A much larger clone differs from this one at a single base, so this may be a read error. This chain connects TRBV6-5 to TRBJ2-2; D is possibly TRBD2 (6 bases). CDR1 MNHEY and CDR2 SVGAGI come from the germline V gene. The CDR3 length is 15 residues. The CDR3 region is CASSYDTTSSGELSF. CDR3 sequence (DNA): TGTGCCAGCAGTTACGATACCACTAGCTCCGGGGAGCTGTCTTTT.

This clonotype occurred once. The chain combines TRBV19 with TRBJ2-1; D is ambiguous. Trimming took off 6 bases at V and 5 bases at J, with 8 bases between the two ends. Germline CDR1 and CDR2: LNHDA and SQIVND (reference sequence). The CDR3 sequence is 12 residues long. CDR3 in DNA: TGTGCCAGTAGATTTGAGGACAATGAGCAGTTCTTC. Encoded protein: CASRFEDNEQFF.

The V call is TRBV6-5, the J call TRBJ2-3; 12 bases map to TRBD2. After removal of 4 bases from V and 2 bases from J, the junction contained 4 bases not matched to a gene. The CDR3 is 16 amino acids. Germline V gives CDR1 MNHEY, CDR2 SVGAGI. DNA for the CDR3: TGTGCCAGCAGTTCAGGACTAGCGGGACACACAGATACGCAGTATTTT. Its protein product is CASSSGLAGHTDTQYF.

Concerning this clonotype itself: It may be a read error: a sequence one base away is much more abundant. The CDR3 sequence: CASSLGADYKQYF. CDR3 nucleotides: TGTGCCAGCAGCTTAGGGGCAGACTACAAGCAGTACTTC. The chain employs TRBV5-4 and TRBJ2-7; D assignment may be TRBD1 or TRBD2 (5 bases each). The CDR3 has 13 amino acids. In germline, CDR1 is SGHNT, CDR2 YYREEE (reference sequence).

At least ten counts were recorded for this clonotype. The CDR3 bases are TGTGCCAGCAGTGGACTAGCGGGAGGGCCCCATGAGCAGTTCTTC. It specifies CASSGLAGGPHEQFF. The chain carries TRBV2 and TRBJ2-1, with 14 bases aligning to TRBD2. The CDR3 length is 15 residues. Trimming at V came to 4 bases and at J to 8 bases, leaving 4 bases not matched to a gene. Per the germline V gene, CDR1 is SNHLY and CDR2 is FYNNEI.

This clonotype was seen repeatedly, ten times or more. The chain carries TRBV20-1 and TRBJ1-6; D not resolved. CDR1 is DFQATT, CDR2 SNEGSKA, per germline (reference sequence). The CDR3 loop spans 16 amino acids. The V and J ends lost 4 bases and 0 bases respectively, with 13 bases between them. CDR3 amino acids: CSAKNTKSSYNSPLHF. CDR3 DNA: TGCAGTGCTAAAAACACGAAGAGCTCCTATAATTCACCCCTCCACTTT.

The table lists this clonotype with a few counts. The V and J genes are TRBV20-1 and TRBJ1-1; D not certain. The CDR3 is 13 amino acids. Trimming removed 3 bases at V and 0 bases at J, with 8 bases between. Per germline, CDR1 DFQATT and CDR2 SNEGSKA (reference sequence). The DNA of the CDR3 is TGCAGTGCTAGGGCCGACTTGAACACTGAAGCTTTCTTT. This encodes CSARADLNTEAFF.

This clonotype has only a few counts. This could be a read error, since a much larger clone is one nucleotide away. The J gene is TRBJ2-5, the V gene TRBV7-9, with 8 bases lining up with TRBD2. The germline gives CDR1 SEHNR, CDR2 FQNEAQ (reference sequence). This CDR3 contains 15 residues. CDR3 bases: TGTGCCAGCAGCTTCCTTAGCGGGGCCAAGGAGACCCAGCACTTC. Translation: CASSFLSGAKETQHF.

Ten or more counts support this clonotype. V usage is TRBV11-1 and J usage is TRBJ1-2; D is unclear. Trimming stripped 2 bases from V and 9 bases from J, with 16 bases between. Germline-derived CDR1 and CDR2 are SGHAT and FQDESV (reference sequence). The CDR3 is made up of 14 amino acids. CDR3 in amino acids: CASSLTGLWSSYTF. CDR3 nucleotides: TGTGCCAGCAGCTTAACTGGCCTTTGGAGCAGCTACACCTTC.

There are many counts of this clonotype. The V and J genes are TRBV6-6 and TRBJ2-7; D not resolved. There are 14 residues in the CDR3. The germline CDR1 and CDR2 sequences are MNHNY and SVGAGI (reference sequence). V was shortened by 2 bases and J by 3 bases, with 11 bases between the two germline ends. The CDR3 sequence: CASSYQGERYEQYF. The CDR3 nucleotides are TGTGCCAGCAGTTACCAAGGTGAACGCTACGAGCAGTACTTC.

This clonotype was seen repeatedly, ten times or more. This chain links TRBV6-5 with TRBJ2-3; the D is unclear. V was clipped by 5 bases and J by 2 bases, with 8 bases between them. The CDR3 sequence is 13 residues long. Germline V gives CDR1 MNHEY, CDR2 SVGAGI. Written as DNA, the CDR3 is TGTGCCAGCAGTCAACTACACACAGATACGCAGTATTTT. This translates into CASSQLHTDTQYF.

The chain joins TRBV20-1 to TRBJ2-3; 11 bases align to TRBD2. After removal of 2 bases from V and 10 bases from J, the junction contained 8 bases not matched to a gene. CDR1 is DFQATT, CDR2 SNEGSKA, per germline (reference sequence). This CDR3 spans 14 amino acids. The CDR3 coding sequence is TGCAGTGCTAGATCCGATAGCGGGGGGGCCTCGCAGTATTTT. It specifies CSARSDSGGASQYF.

This clonotype was seen just once. The chain joins TRBV20-1 to TRBJ2-7, with 7 positions matching TRBD1. Trimming removed 5 bases from V and 3 bases from J; junction bases left unmatched: 7. The CDR3 runs 13 residues. Germline V gives CDR1 DFQATT, CDR2 SNEGSKA (reference sequence). Written as DNA, the CDR3 is TGCAGTGCTGGTCTGAGACAGGGCTACGAGCAGTACTTC. As protein: CSAGLRQGYEQYF.

This clonotype was found many times. The rearrangement links TRBV2 to TRBJ1-4, with TRBD1 identical over 9 bases. Germline V gives CDR1 SNHLY, CDR2 FYNNEI. CDR3 size: 17 residues. Trimming took 0 bases from V and 5 from J; bases not matched to a gene: 7. CDR3 residues: CASSEAEPGQGNEKLFF. DNA of the CDR3: TGTGCCAGCAGTGAAGCCGAACCGGGACAGGGAAATGAAAAACTGTTTTTT.

There are many counts of this clonotype. This rearrangement joins TRBV20-1 to TRBJ1-6, with D tentatively TRBD1 (5 bases). Germline CDR1 and CDR2: DFQATT and SNEGSKA (reference sequence). Between the trimmed V and J ends, which lost 0 bases and 0 bases, there was a span of 12 bases. The length of the CDR3 is 17 residues. Written as DNA, the CDR3 is TGCAGTGCTAGAGACGTTTCGGGGGACTCCTATAATTCACCCCTCCACTTT. This encodes CSARDVSGDSYNSPLHF.

This clonotype was seen a handful of times. The chain employs TRBV7-3 and TRBJ1-1; D is perhaps TRBD1 (5 bases). The CDR3 runs 16 residues. V shed 0 bases and J shed 0 bases, with 11 bases lying between them. Per the germline V gene, CDR1 is SGHTA and CDR2 is FQGTGA. The CDR3 sequence: CASSLTPGPMNTEAFF. The CDR3 bases are TGTGCCAGCAGCTTAACGCCGGGACCGATGAACACTGAAGCTTTCTTT.

This clonotype occurred many times. Here the CDR3 DNA reads TGCGCCAGCAGCTCGGACGTAACCTACGAGCAGTACTTC. Translated, it gives CASSSDVTYEQYF. V gene TRBV5-1 combines with J gene TRBJ2-7, with no clear D. Germline V gene data show CDR1 as SGHRS and CDR2 as YFSETQ. The CDR3 runs to 13 residues. The V and J ends lost 3 bases and 2 bases respectively, with 9 bases between them.

The chain is built from TRBV24-1 and TRBJ2-1, with D possibly matching TRBD2 (5 bases). V dropped 0 bases and J dropped 9 bases, with 14 bases sitting between them. CDR1 and CDR2 (germline): KGHDR, SFDVKD. This CDR3 spans 15 amino acids. As DNA, the CDR3 is TGTGCCACCAGTGATTTGCAATCCTCGGCGGGTGAGCAGTTCTTC. This codes for CATSDLQSSAGEQFF.

This clonotype was detected many times. This chain uses TRBV2 with TRBJ1-4; D is perhaps TRBD1 (5 bases). This CDR3 contains 15 residues. With 2 bases removed from V and 7 bases from J, the gap between germline ends came to 14 bases. Germline loops: CDR1 SNHLY, CDR2 FYNNEI. Written as DNA, the CDR3 is TGTGCCAGCAGTGAAATTGGGGGTAGTAGTGAAAAACTGTTTTTT. Its protein product is CASSEIGGSSEKLFF.

This clonotype has ten or more counts. J is TRBJ1-2 and V is TRBV29-1, with D possibly matching TRBD1 (6 bases). CDR1 is SQVTM, CDR2 ANQGSEA, per germline. This CDR3 spans 13 amino acids. Trimming left V 3 bases short and J 8 bases short, with 16 bases between. The CDR3 reads CSVDFLGRGGYTF. The CDR3 DNA follows: TGCAGCGTTGACTTCCTGGGGAGGGGGGGCTACACCTTC.

The chain recombines TRBV7-3 with TRBJ1-3, with a tentative D call TRBD1 (5 bases). The CDR3 extends over 16 amino acids. Per the germline V gene, CDR1 is SGHTA and CDR2 is FQGTGA. Trimming took off 3 bases at V and 0 bases at J, with 12 bases between the two ends. The CDR3 sequence is CASSFGGSYSGNTIYF. Here the CDR3 DNA reads TGTGCCAGCAGCTTTGGGGGTAGCTACTCTGGAAACACCATATATTTT.

The chain is built from TRBV2 and TRBJ1-6; 11 bases fit TRBD1. This CDR3 is built from 15 residues. With V trimmed by 8 bases and J by 5 bases, 5 bases remained unmatched. Germline CDR1 reads SNHLY; CDR2 reads FYNNEI. The DNA of the CDR3 is TGTGCCAGCGGGGGACAGGGGGGGAATAATTCACCCCTCCACTTT. This gives the protein CASGGQGGNNSPLHF.

Ten or more counts support this clonotype. The V call is TRBV20-1, the J call TRBJ2-7; D may correspond to TRBD1 or TRBD2 (5 bases each). Looked up from germline, CDR1 is DFQATT and CDR2 is SNEGSKA (reference sequence). V lost 3 bases to trimming and J lost 1 base, with 10 bases between them. This CDR3 is built from 13 residues. The CDR3 spells CSASGTKSYEQYF. CDR3 bases: TGCAGTGCTAGCGGGACGAAGTCCTACGAGCAGTACTTC.

The chain employs TRBV7-3 and TRBJ2-1, with 12 bases fitting TRBD2. Per the germline V gene, CDR1 is SGHTA and CDR2 is FQGTGA. The CDR3 length is 16 residues. Trimming cost V 2 bases and J 7 bases; bases outside gene matches: 6. CDR3 region: CASSLELAGGENEQFF. The CDR3 DNA reads TGTGCCAGCAGCTTAGAACTAGCGGGAGGCGAAAATGAGCAGTTCTTC.

This CDR3 is CASSFNTGTETQYF. The CDR3 DNA is TGTGCCAGCAGTTTCAACACAGGGACGGAGACCCAGTACTTC. The rearrangement links TRBV12-3 or TRBV12-4 to TRBJ2-5, with TRBD1 as a possible D gene (6 bases). CDR3 length: 14 amino acids. Trimming removed 3 bases at V and 5 bases at J, with 13 bases between.

There are many counts of this clonotype. The chain recombines TRBV4-1 with TRBJ2-7; 10 positions match TRBD2. Per germline, CDR1 MGHRA and CDR2 YSYEKL. This CDR3 is 16 amino acids long. With 0 bases clipped from V and 6 bases from J, the junction kept 8 bases outside the gene matches. CDR3 protein: CASSQDITSGKREQYF. The CDR3, as DNA: TGCGCCAGCAGCCAAGATATCACTAGCGGGAAGCGCGAGCAGTACTTC.